Listed below are T cell receptor beta chains from one sample, sequenced in a study of blood T cell repertoires in COVID-19. Here immunoSEQ multiplex PCR was the method, and the copy in TCRdb shows in-frame clones only, minus some. Among about 350,000 clones listed, around 86% were seen once. What was sequenced was peripheral blood. The source of these receptors is a woman aged 45-65 years with COVID-19, enrolled during active disease. Both conserved end residues are part of each CDR3. D genes are given only for firm matches. Clone size, where shown, is once, few, many, or a class for clones that have expanded.

CDR3 | DNA | J | D | V | size
CASSPRTEETQYF | TGTGCCAGCTCACCACGAACAGAAGAGACCCAGTACTTC | TRBJ2-5 | NA | TRBV18 | NA
CASSSGGLSPEAFF | TGCGCCAGCAGCTCGGGGGGACTTAGCCCCGAAGCTTTCTTT | TRBJ1-1 | NA | TRBV5-1 | few
CASSLPGTRSEETQYF | TGTGCCAGCAGCTTACCCGGGACTAGGTCTGAAGAGACCCAGTACTTC | TRBJ2-5 | TRBD2 | TRBV5-4 | once
CASSKIQASGRYNEQFF | TGTGCCAGCAGCAAAATTCAAGCTAGCGGAAGGTACAATGAGCAGTTCTTC | TRBJ2-1 | NA | TRBV21-1 | NA
CASSQLATSGRANGANEQFF | TGTGCCAGCAGCCAACTGGCGACTAGCGGGAGGGCGAACGGGGCGAATGAGCAGTTCTTC | TRBJ2-1 | TRBD2 | TRBV3-1/TRBV3-2 | NA
CASRYTGGSNQPQHF | TGTGCCAGCAGATACACAGGGGGTAGCAATCAGCCCCAGCATTTT | TRBJ1-5 | TRBD1 | TRBV6-2/TRBV6-3 | NA
CASSTGLIENEQFF | TGTGCCAGCAGTACGGGACTAATAGAAAATGAGCAGTTCTTC | TRBJ2-1 | TRBD2 | TRBV6-5 | NA
CASSRGQGVAPLHF | TGTGCCAGCAGCCGAGGACAGGGTGTAGCACCCCTCCACTTT | TRBJ1-6 | TRBD1 | TRBV11-2 | NA
CASSYSMQEGYGYTF | TGTGCCAGCAGTTACTCAATGCAGGAGGGGTATGGCTACACCTTC | TRBJ1-2 | NA | TRBV6-5 | NA
CAWSGTGNTGELFF | TGTGCCTGGAGCGGGACAGGTAACACCGGGGAGCTGTTTTTT | TRBJ2-2 | TRBD1 | TRBV30 | NA